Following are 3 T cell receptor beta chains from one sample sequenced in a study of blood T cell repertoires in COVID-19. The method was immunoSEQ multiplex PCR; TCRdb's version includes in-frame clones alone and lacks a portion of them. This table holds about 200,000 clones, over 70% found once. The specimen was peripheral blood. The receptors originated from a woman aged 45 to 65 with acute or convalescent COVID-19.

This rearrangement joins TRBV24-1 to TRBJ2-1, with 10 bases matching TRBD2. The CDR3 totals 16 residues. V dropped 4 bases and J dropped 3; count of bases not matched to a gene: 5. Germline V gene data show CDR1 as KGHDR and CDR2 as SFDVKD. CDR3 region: CATSEPGLARYNEQFF. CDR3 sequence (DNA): TGTGCCACCAGTGAACCGGGACTAGCGCGCTACAATGAGCAGTTCTTC.

The chain's CDR3 is CASSIDLQGARGEAFF. In DNA form, the CDR3 reads TGTGCCAGTAGTATAGATCTACAGGGGGCCCGAGGTGAAGCTTTCTTT. The V gene is TRBV19, the J gene TRBJ1-1; TRBD1 aligns across 9 bases. With V trimmed by 0 bases and J by 7 bases, 9 bases remained unmatched. Germline lookup yields CDR1 LNHDA and CDR2 SQIVND (reference sequence). The CDR3 contains 16 residues.

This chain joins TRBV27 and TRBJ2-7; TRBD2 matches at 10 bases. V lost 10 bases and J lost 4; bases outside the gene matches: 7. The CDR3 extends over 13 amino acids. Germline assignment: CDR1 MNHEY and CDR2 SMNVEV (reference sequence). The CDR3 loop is CATSTSGFYEQYF. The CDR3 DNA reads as TGTGCCACTTCGACTAGCGGGTTTTACGAGCAGTACTTC.